This TCR beta chain was identified in a study of early T cells in non-severe SARS-CoV-2 infection. The CDR3 has 15 amino acids. Germline V gene data show CDR1 as SGDLS and CDR2 as YYNGEE. Trimming shortened V by 0 bases and J by 4 bases, and 11 bases separated the two germline ends. Individual cDNA molecules carried attached unique molecular identifiers. TCRdb ran MiXCR on the 5' RACE reads and lists one entry per CDR3 protein. The sample shows approximately 67,000 distinct CDR3 sequences, around 10% of them seen only once. In this sample, this clonotype turned up many times. This receptor was identified in an adult who was a healthcare worker with PCR-confirmed SARS-CoV-2 infection or an uninfected control (not recorded which). Sequences were obtained from whole blood. The chain joins TRBV9 to TRBJ2-4; D may be TRBD2 (5 bases). The CDR3 loop reads CASSVDGRDKNIQYF. For the CDR3, the DNA is TGTGCCAGCAGCGTAGATGGCCGGGATAAAAACATTCAGTACTTC. Together with reference TRBV9 and TRBJ2-4, the CDR3 gives the full variable domain: DSGVTQTPKHLITATGQRVTLRCSPRSGDLSVYWYQQSLDQGLQFLIQYYNGEERAKGNILERFSAQQFPDLHSELNLSSLELGDSALYFCASSVDGRDKNIQYFGAGTRLSVL.